What follows is one TCR beta chain and its context. This sample stems from a study of blood T cell repertoires in COVID-19. Study in general: The study drew acute and convalescent COVID-19 samples from the United States, Italy and Spain. In each case, the material was cDNA or gDNA derived from T cells, B-cell-depleted T cells, or PBMCs.

Per the study methods: Reference gene primer amplification gave nucleated cell count estimates. Repertoires were generated with immunoSEQ multiplex PCR, while TCRdb's copy carries only in-frame clones and drops some. The V and J calls and clone size are taken from that table; D and trimming were inferred from the DNA. The sample has some 130,000 clones, approximately 89% seen once; the top ten hold more than 3.5%. The CDR3 runs to 11 residues. Trimming took 6 bases from V and 5 from J, leaving 7 bases between them. CDR1 is MDHEN, CDR2 SYDVKM, per germline. The sequence was obtained from a human donor in a cohort sampled during active COVID-19. Sequenced: peripheral blood. The chain has TRBV28 and TRBJ1-2; D not resolved. Here the CDR3 DNA reads TGTGCCAGCAGCAGCAGGTATGGCTACACCTTC. Amino acid sequence: CASSSRYGYTF.